The T cell receptor beta chain described here comes from a study of CD8 T cell repertoires and HIV-1 epitope variants. Whole-study context: Twenty-five autologous and known Gag and Nef epitope variant peptides each stimulated T cells separately.

Looked up from germline, CDR1 is LNHDA and CDR2 is SQIVND (reference sequence). V gave up 5 bases and J gave up 3 bases, with 13 bases separating them. CDR3 length: 15 amino acids. Assay: immunoSEQ multiplex PCR; the TCRdb copy retains only in-frame clones and omits some. The repertoire includes under 100,000 clones, roughly 81% of them detected once, and around 25% sits in the top ten. Sample: uncultured baseline CD8+ T cells from peripheral blood mononuclear cells (PBMCs). The V and J genes are TRBV19 and TRBJ2-2, with D possibly matching TRBD1 (6 bases). This clonotype was sampled from a male donor with HIV. The CDR3: CASSPFGGDTGELFF. The CDR3 DNA reads TGTGCCAGTAGTCCCTTTGGGGGCGACACCGGGGAGCTGTTTTTT.